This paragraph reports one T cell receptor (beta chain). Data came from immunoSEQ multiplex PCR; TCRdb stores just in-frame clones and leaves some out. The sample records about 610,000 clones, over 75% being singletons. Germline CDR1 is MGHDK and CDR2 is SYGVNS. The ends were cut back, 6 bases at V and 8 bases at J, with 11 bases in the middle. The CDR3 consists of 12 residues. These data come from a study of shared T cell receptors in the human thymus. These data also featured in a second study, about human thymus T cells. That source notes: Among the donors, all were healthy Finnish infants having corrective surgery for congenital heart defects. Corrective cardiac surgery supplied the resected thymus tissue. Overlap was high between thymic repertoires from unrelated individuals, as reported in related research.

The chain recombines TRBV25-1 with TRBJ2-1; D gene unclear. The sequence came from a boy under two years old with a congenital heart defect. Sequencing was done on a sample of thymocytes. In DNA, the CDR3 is TGTGCCAGCAGCTTGTCAGTGGATGAGCAGTTCTTC. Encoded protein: CASSLSVDEQFF.